This note documents a single TCR beta chain sequence. Its cognate antigen is unknown. With 5 bases removed from V and 4 bases from J, the gap between germline ends came to 11 bases. The CDR3 extends over 13 amino acids. In germline, CDR1 is MDHEN, CDR2 SYDVKM. This entry is derived from a study of response to subunit inactivated influenza vaccine. Broader study findings: Few new T cells, the authors suggested, are recruited by each seasonal influenza vaccination.

TCRdb fed the RT-PCR reads into MiXCR, producing one record per CDR3 protein. This table has more than 450,000 distinct CDR3 sequences, around 11% appearing once. The data also belong to a second study, concerning T cells expressing NK-cell markers. That work contributes: 5'RACE template switching built TCR beta cDNA with unique molecular identifiers. All TCR beta repertoires analysed originated from sorted CD3+CD56+NKG2C+, CD3+CD56+NKG2C- and CD3+CD56-NKG2C+ T cells. The eight sequenced donors comprised seven who were HCMV-seropositive and one who was seronegative. There were four donors in whom these clonotypes also led the CD3+CD56-NKG2C+ fraction.

The sequence was collected from a man aged 50 to 60 who received an inactivated influenza vaccine. V gene TRBV28 combines with J gene TRBJ2-5; no reliable D call. Sequenced here: PBMCs from blood, sampled on the day of vaccination. CDR3 protein: CASSDHPGETQYF. As DNA, the CDR3 is TGTGCCAGCAGTGACCATCCCGGAGAGACCCAGTACTTC.